The 21 T cell receptor beta chains below all came from one sample that was sequenced in a study of T cell changes during pregnancy in multiple sclerosis. TCRdb keeps only in-frame clones here, not all; method: immunoSEQ multiplex PCR. The sample comprises over 50,000 clones, about nine tenths of which are singletons, and roughly 2% rests with the top ten. The sequences come from peripheral blood, collected in the first trimester of pregnancy. The receptors stem from a female donor in good health, enrolled as a control in a pregnancy study.

V is TRBV29-1 and J is TRBJ1-5; D is unresolved. Germline-derived CDR1 and CDR2 are SQVTM and ANQGSEA. The CDR3 totals 13 residues. Trimming left V 6 bases short and J 6 bases short, with 15 bases between. CDR3 amino acids: CSVRHAEGQPQHF. CDR3 sequence (DNA): TGCAGCGTCAGACACGCGGAGGGTCAGCCCCAGCATTTT. Complete variable domain (other parts from reference TRBV29-1 and TRBJ1-5): SAVISQKPSRDICQRGTSLTIQCQVDSQVTMMFWYRQQPGQSLTLIATANQGSEATYESGFVIDKFPISRPNLTFSTLTVSNMSPEDSSIYLCSVRHAEGQPQHFGDGTRLSIL.

The chain links TRBV7-9 to TRBJ1-5, with 7 bases fitting TRBD1. V shed 2 bases and J 6 bases; nucleotides not matched to a gene: 10. CDR3 length: 16 amino acids. CDR1 and CDR2 from the germline V gene are SEHNR and FQNEAQ (reference sequence). The CDR3 nucleotides are TGTGCCAGCAGCTTATTAACGGCAGGGGGTGGTCAGCCCCAGCATTTT. This encodes CASSLLTAGGGQPQHF.

The V gene is TRBV5-6, the J gene TRBJ1-3; D unclear. Germline V gives CDR1 SGHDT, CDR2 YYEEEE. Trimming shortened V by 1 base and J by 4 bases, and 9 bases separated the two germline ends. The CDR3 totals 14 residues. The CDR3 region has the DNA TGTGCCAGCAGCTTGACAGACCTAGGAAACACCATATATTTT. Its protein product is CASSLTDLGNTIYF.

The rearrangement uses TRBV7-9 and TRBJ2-7; possible D gene TRBD1, 5 bases. The V and J ends lost 5 bases and 1 base respectively, with 15 bases between them. Germline V gene data show CDR1 as SEHNR and CDR2 as FQNEAQ (reference sequence). The CDR3 extends over 15 amino acids. CDR3 sequence (DNA): TGTGCCAGCAGCCTCTCGAGGACAAATTCCTACGAGCAGTACTTC. As protein: CASSLSRTNSYEQYF.

V gene TRBV18 combines with J gene TRBJ1-1; 8 bases line up with TRBD1. CDR3 size: 14 residues. Germline values: CDR1 KGHSH, CDR2 LQKENI. Trimming took 4 bases from V and 0 from J; bases not matched to a gene: 1. The CDR3 DNA reads TGTGCCAGCTCACGGACAGGGATGAACACTGAAGCTTTCTTT. Residues: CASSRTGMNTEAFF. Using reference TRBV18 and TRBJ1-1 for the parts outside the CDR3, the full variable domain is NAGVMQNPRHLVRRRGQEARLRCSPMKGHSHVYWYRQLPEEGLKFMVYLQKENIIDESGMPKERFSAEFPKEGPSILRIQQVVRGDSAAYFCASSRTGMNTEAFFGQGTRLTVV.

This chain joins TRBV15 and TRBJ1-5; D uncertain. From germline, CDR1 is LNHNV and CDR2 YYDKDF (reference sequence). Deletions cut 0 bases from V and 4 bases from J, with 7 bases between. This CDR3 is built from 14 residues. The CDR3 spells CATSREGRNQPQHF. DNA for the CDR3: TGTGCCACCAGCAGAGAGGGCAGAAATCAGCCCCAGCATTTT.

The chain is built from TRBV2 and TRBJ2-5, with 7 bases that match TRBD2. This CDR3 is 12 amino acids long. The trim removed 8 bases at V and 6 bases at J, leaving 6 bases unmatched. The germline CDR1 and CDR2 sequences are SNHLY and FYNNEI. The CDR3 DNA follows: TGTGCCAGCGGGGAGGGTTTGAAGACCCAGTACTTC. Protein product: CASGEGLKTQYF.

The chain joins TRBV20-1 to TRBJ1-2; unclear D gene. V was cut by 7 bases and J by 6 bases, with 3 bases left in between. The CDR3 contains 8 residues. Germline V CDR1 and CDR2: DFQATT, SNEGSKA (reference sequence). CDR3 in amino acids: CSGDGYTF. The CDR3 coding sequence is TGCAGTGGAGATGGCTACACCTTC.

The chain links TRBV10-3 to TRBJ2-1; 10 bases agree with TRBD2. CDR1 is ENHRY and CDR2 is SYGVKD in the germline V gene. The length of the CDR3 is 17 residues. The ends lost 5 bases at V and 2 bases at J; junction bases unmatched: 9. CDR3 loop: CAISKGTSGATYNEQFF. The CDR3 nucleotides read TGTGCCATCAGTAAAGGAACTAGCGGGGCGACCTACAATGAGCAGTTCTTC.

The rearrangement links TRBV2 to TRBJ1-2; D remains unclear. Germline CDR1 is SNHLY and CDR2 is FYNNEI. This CDR3 spans 14 amino acids. The germline V and J ends were trimmed by 1 base and 8 bases, with 14 bases remaining between them. For the CDR3, the DNA is TGTGCCAGCAGTGAAGGGGCAGCGGGTCGGGGCTACACCTTC. It codes for CASSEGAAGRGYTF. The whole variable domain, filled in from reference TRBV2 and TRBJ1-2, reads EPEVTQTPSHQVTQMGQEVILRCVPISNHLYFYWYRQILGQKVEFLVSFYNNEISEKSEIFDDQFSVERPDGSNFTLKIRSTKLEDSAMYFCASSEGAAGRGYTFGSGTRLTVV.

This chain uses TRBV11-2 with TRBJ1-1, with D unclear. V lost 2 bases and J 4 bases, leaving 2 bases between the germline ends. The germline V gene has CDR1 SGHAT and CDR2 FQNNGV. The length of the CDR3 is 11 residues. The CDR3 loop reads CASSLLTEAFF. As DNA, the CDR3 is TGTGCCAGCAGCTTACTCACTGAAGCTTTCTTT.

The chain combines TRBV19 with TRBJ2-1; D may be TRBD2 (6 bases). Germline CDR1 LNHDA, CDR2 SQIVND (reference sequence). The CDR3 is 14 residues long. The V end was cut by 3 bases, the J end by 0 bases, with 6 bases between. CDR3 in amino acids: CASSIGSSYNEQFF. CDR3 bases: TGTGCCAGTAGTATCGGGAGCTCCTACAATGAGCAGTTCTTC.

The chain joins TRBV7-9 to TRBJ1-2; TRBD1 matches 7 bases. Germline V gene sequence: CDR1 SEHNR, CDR2 FQNEAQ (reference sequence). This CDR3 spans 14 amino acids. The V segment lost 4 bases and the J segment 7 bases; nucleotides outside the gene matches: 9. This CDR3 reads CASSWRQGEVGYTF. For the CDR3, the DNA is TGTGCCAGCAGCTGGCGACAGGGTGAGGTTGGCTACACCTTC.

As regards this clone: At one of its ends the junction is not consistent with the germline gene, which may arise from a read error. The genes are TRBV7-7 and TRBJ2-5; the D gene is possibly TRBD2 (7 bases). The CDR3 extends over 15 amino acids. CDR1 is SSHAT and CDR2 is FNYEAQ in the germline V gene (reference sequence). CDR3: CASSLVAGAQETQYF. The CDR3 region has the DNA TGTGCTAGCAGCTTAGTCGCGGGGGCTCAAGAGACCCAGTACTTC.

This clone was observed a few times. V gene TRBV5-4 combines with J gene TRBJ1-1; D may be TRBD1 (6 bases). Germline CDR1 reads SGHNT; CDR2 reads YYREEE (reference sequence). With 6 bases removed from V and 3 bases from J, the gap between germline ends came to 15 bases. This CDR3 has 14 residues. The DNA for the CDR3 is TGTGCCAGCACTGGGGGAGGGGGGGACACTGAAGCTTTCTTT. Translation: CASTGGGGDTEAFF.

This rearrangement joins TRBV7-9 to TRBJ1-1, with D uncertain. CDR3 length: 12 amino acids. Germline V gene sequence: CDR1 SEHNR, CDR2 FQNEAQ (reference sequence). V was cut by 2 bases and J by 7 bases, with 8 bases left in between. DNA of the CDR3: TGTGCCAGCAGCTTATCAGATATTGAAGCTTTCTTT. It codes for CASSLSDIEAFF.

The table lists this clone with a few counts. The V and J genes are TRBV19 and TRBJ1-5, with 7 nucleotides matching TRBD1. This CDR3 is built from 14 residues. Germline loops: CDR1 LNHDA, CDR2 SQIVND (reference sequence). The junction had 6 bases not matched to a gene; V was cut back by 9 bases and J by 1 base. DNA for the CDR3: TGTGCCAGCCGTCGACAGGGCAGCAATCAGCCCCAGCATTTT. It translates to CASRRQGSNQPQHF. The variable domain in full, with the rest retrieved from reference TRBV19 and TRBJ1-5, is DGGITQSPKYLFRKEGQNVTLSCEQNLNHDAMYWYRQDPGQGLRLIYYSQIVNDFQKGDIAEGYSVSREKKESFPLTVTSAQKNPTAFYLCASRRQGSNQPQHFGDGTRLSIL.

The CDR3 DNA reads TGTGCCAGCAGTTCACTAGCGGGGGGCCAAGAGACCCAGTACTTC. This gives the protein CASSSLAGGQETQYF. The chain carries TRBV6-5 and TRBJ2-5, with 12 bases identical to TRBD2. The length of the CDR3 is 15 residues. V trimming: 4 bases; J trimming: 1 base; junction bases outside the gene matches: 1. The germline V gene encodes CDR1 MNHEY and CDR2 SVGAGI.

The V call is TRBV7-6, the J call TRBJ2-1; tentatively, D is TRBD2 (5 bases). The CDR3 has 17 amino acids. V was cut by 2 bases and J by 8 bases, with 22 bases left in between. Germline values: CDR1 SGHVS, CDR2 FNYEAQ. CDR3 nucleotide sequence: TGTGCCAGCAGCTTATTAGTAAGGATACGGGGTCGCGATGAGCAGTTCTTC. This codes for CASSLLVRIRGRDEQFF.

The V call is TRBV23-1, the J call TRBJ1-5, with 7 bases that match TRBD1. TRBV23-1 is labeled an ORF, and its function is uncertain. The CDR3 consists of 15 residues. The V gene end was trimmed by 4 bases and the J gene end by 2 bases; junction bases not matched to a gene: 5. The CDR3 DNA reads TGCGCCAGCAGTCCGAAGGGGGCAGGCAATCAGCCCCAGCATTTT. Translated: CASSPKGAGNQPQHF.

This chain connects TRBV25-1 to TRBJ1-2, with 9 bases lining up with TRBD1. This CDR3 comprises 14 residues. Germline V gene lookup returns CDR1 MGHDK and CDR2 SYGVNS. V was clipped by 1 base and J by 7 bases; unmatched bases: 4. CDR3 region: CASSELGQGGGYTF. The DNA for the CDR3 is TGTGCCAGCAGTGAATTGGGACAGGGAGGTGGCTACACCTTC.